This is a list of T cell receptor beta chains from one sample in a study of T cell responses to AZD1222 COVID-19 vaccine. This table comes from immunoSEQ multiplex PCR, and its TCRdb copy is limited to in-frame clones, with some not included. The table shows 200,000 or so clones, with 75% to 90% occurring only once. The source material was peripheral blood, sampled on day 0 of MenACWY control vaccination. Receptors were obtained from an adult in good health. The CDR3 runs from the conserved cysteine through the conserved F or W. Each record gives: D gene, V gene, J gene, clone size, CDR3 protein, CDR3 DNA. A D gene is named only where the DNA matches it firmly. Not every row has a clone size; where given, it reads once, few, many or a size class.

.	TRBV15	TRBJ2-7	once	CATSADRYEQYF	TGTGCCACCAGCGCAGATAGGTACGAGCAGTACTTC
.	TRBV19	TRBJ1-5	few	CASSGQGLSNQPQHF	TGTGCCAGTAGTGGGCAGGGACTTTCCAATCAGCCCCAGCATTTT
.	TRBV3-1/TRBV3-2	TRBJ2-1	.	CASSQDLSPNSYNEQFF	TGTGCCAGCAGCCAAGATTTGAGTCCTAATTCCTACAATGAGCAGTTCTTC
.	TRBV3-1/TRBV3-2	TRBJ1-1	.	CASSQENRVEAFF	TGTGCCAGCAGCCAAGAAAACAGGGTAGAAGCTTTCTTT
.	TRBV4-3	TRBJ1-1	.	CASSQGSWRALMNTEAFF	TGCGCCAGCAGCCAAGGGAGTTGGAGGGCCTTAATGAACACTGAAGCTTTCTTT
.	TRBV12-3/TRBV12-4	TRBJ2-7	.	CASSFLAYEQYF	TGTGCCAGCAGTTTTTTAGCCTACGAGCAGTACTTC
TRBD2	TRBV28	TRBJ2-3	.	CASSLGGRGTDTQYF	TGTGCCAGCAGTTTAGGGGGGAGGGGCACAGATACGCAGTATTTT
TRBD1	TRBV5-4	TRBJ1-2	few	CASSLDRGPVGYTF	TGTGCCAGCAGCTTGGACAGGGGGCCCGTTGGCTACACCTTC
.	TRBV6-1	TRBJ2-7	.	CASSDRGYEQYF	TGTGCCAGCAGTGATCGGGGCTACGAGCAGTACTTC
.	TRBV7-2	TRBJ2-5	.	CASSSYLGPQETQYF	TGTGCCAGCAGCTCCTACCTTGGACCCCAAGAGACCCAGTACTTC
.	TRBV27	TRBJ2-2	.	CASSLSLGHANTGELFF	TGTGCCAGCAGTTTATCGTTGGGGCACGCGAACACCGGGGAGCTGTTTTTT
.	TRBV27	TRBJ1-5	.	CASSLSGGAGNQPQHF	TGTGCCAGCAGTTTATCGGGGGGGGCGGGCAATCAGCCCCAGCATTTT
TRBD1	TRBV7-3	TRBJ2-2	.	CASSLLGQGAWELFF	TGTGCCAGCAGCTTATTAGGACAGGGGGCTTGGGAGCTGTTTTTT
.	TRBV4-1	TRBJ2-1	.	CASSPDPPGGRGYNEQFF	TGCGCCAGCAGCCCAGACCCCCCCGGGGGGCGAGGCTACAATGAGCAGTTCTTC
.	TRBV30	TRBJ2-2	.	CAWRNPRWTGNTGELFF	TGTGCCTGGAGGAATCCCCGGTGGACGGGAAACACCGGGGAGCTGTTTTTT
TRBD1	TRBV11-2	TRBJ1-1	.	CASSARGPRTGFNTEAFF	TGTGCCAGCAGCGCCCGCGGCCCCCGGACAGGCTTTAACACTGAAGCTTTCTTT
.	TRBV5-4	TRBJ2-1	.	CASSPTALSSYNEQFF	TGTGCCAGCAGCCCAACAGCGCTCAGCTCCTACAATGAGCAGTTCTTC
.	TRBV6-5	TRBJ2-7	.	CASSRSGGSSYEQYF	TGTGCCAGCAGTAGGTCCGGAGGGAGCTCCTACGAGCAGTACTTC
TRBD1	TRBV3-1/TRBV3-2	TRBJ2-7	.	CASRQRQGTYEQYF	TGTGCCAGCAGACAGAGACAGGGAACCTACGAGCAGTACTTC
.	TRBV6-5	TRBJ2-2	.	CASRLSLHTGELFF	TGTGCCAGCAGACTTTCTCTACACACCGGGGAGCTGTTTTTT
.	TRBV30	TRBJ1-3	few	CAWSVSGAGGNTIYF	TGTGCCTGGAGTGTAAGCGGTGCAGGTGGAAACACCATATATTTT
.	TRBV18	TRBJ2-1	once	CASSLLNEQFF	TGTGCCAGCTCCCTGCTCAATGAGCAGTTCTTC
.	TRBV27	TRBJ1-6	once	CASSSYSHGGGYSPLHF	TGTGCCAGCAGTTCCTACTCCCACGGGGGCGGTTATTCACCCCTCCACTTT
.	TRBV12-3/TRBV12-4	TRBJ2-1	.	CASRLNLRDEQFF	TGTGCCAGCAGATTAAATCTGAGGGATGAGCAGTTCTTC
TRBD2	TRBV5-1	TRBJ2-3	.	CASSLEAGGLGLTDTQYF	TGCGCCAGCAGCTTGGAAGCGGGAGGGCTCGGACTCACAGATACGCAGTATTTT
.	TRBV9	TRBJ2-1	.	CASSVGTAAFDEQFF	TGTGCCAGCAGCGTAGGGACAGCGGCCTTTGATGAGCAGTTCTTC
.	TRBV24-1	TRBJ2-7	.	CATSVGGPGYEQYF	TGTGCCACCAGTGTTGGGGGGCCTGGGTACGAGCAGTACTTC
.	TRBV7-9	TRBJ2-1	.	CASSGNNEQFF	TGTGCCAGCAGCGGAAACAATGAGCAGTTCTTC
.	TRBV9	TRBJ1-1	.	CASSVVTSHNEAFF	TGTGCCAGCAGCGTAGTTACGTCCCACAATGAAGCTTTCTTT
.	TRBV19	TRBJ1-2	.	CASSESGQVSYGYTF	TGTGCCAGTAGTGAGTCGGGACAAGTGAGCTATGGCTACACCTTC
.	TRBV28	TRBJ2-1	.	CASTLGGSSYNEQFF	TGTGCCAGCACGCTAGGTGGGAGCTCCTACAATGAGCAGTTCTTC